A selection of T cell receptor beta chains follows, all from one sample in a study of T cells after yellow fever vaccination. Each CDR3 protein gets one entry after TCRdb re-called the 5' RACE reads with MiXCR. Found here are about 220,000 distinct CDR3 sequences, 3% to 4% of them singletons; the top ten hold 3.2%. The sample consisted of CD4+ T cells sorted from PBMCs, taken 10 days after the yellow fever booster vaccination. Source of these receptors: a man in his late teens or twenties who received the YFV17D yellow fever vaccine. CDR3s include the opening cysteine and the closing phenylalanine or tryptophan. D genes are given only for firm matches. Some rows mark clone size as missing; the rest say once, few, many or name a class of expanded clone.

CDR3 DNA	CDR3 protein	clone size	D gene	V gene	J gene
TGTGCCACCAGCAGAGATGATCAGCCCCAGCATTTT	CATSRDDQPQHF	-	-	TRBV15	TRBJ1-5
TGCAGCGCCCGGGGGTTGGGAACAGATACGCAGTATTTT	CSARGLGTDTQYF	many	-	TRBV29-1	TRBJ2-3
TGTGCCAGCAGCCTCGGACTAGCGGGCTCCTACGAGCAGTACTTC	CASSLGLAGSYEQYF	many	TRBD2	TRBV7-2	TRBJ2-7
TGTGCCAGCAGCCGGGACCCCACAGATACGCAGTATTTT	CASSRDPTDTQYF	many	-	TRBV11-2	TRBJ2-3
TGCAGTGCTAGAGATCGGGGGCCAGGGACAGATACGCAGTATTTT	CSARDRGPGTDTQYF	many	-	TRBV20-1	TRBJ2-3
TGTGCCAGCAGCCGGGACAGGGGCGGCCAGCCCCAGCATTTT	CASSRDRGGQPQHF	few	TRBD1	TRBV12-3/TRBV12-4	TRBJ1-5
TGTGCCAGCAGCTCATGGGGCGTGGGGGCGGCCTCTGGGGCCAACGTCCTGACTTTC	CASSSWGVGAASGANVLTF	-	-	TRBV7-9	TRBJ2-6
TGTGCCAGCGGACCGGGACTAGGGAACACCGGGGAGCTGTTTTTT	CASGPGLGNTGELFF	many	TRBD2	TRBV6-4	TRBJ2-2
TGTGCCATCAGTGCCCGCCCTGGGGCCAACGTCCTGACTTTC	CAISARPGANVLTF	many	-	TRBV10-3	TRBJ2-6
TGCGCCAGCAGCTTGGTAGCAGGGGACCGGTCTGGAAACACCATATATTTT	CASSLVAGDRSGNTIYF	many	-	TRBV5-1	TRBJ1-3
TGTGCCAGCAGCCTAGTCCACAGGGGAAACTATGGCTACACCTTC	CASSLVHRGNYGYTF	-	TRBD1	TRBV7-2	TRBJ1-2
TGTGCCAGCAGCTTACTGGGCGGGGGGGCTCAGGAGACCCAGTACTTC	CASSLLGGGAQETQYF	few	TRBD2	TRBV7-2	TRBJ2-5
TGTGCCAGCAGTGCACAGGAAAGAGGCACTGAAGCTTTCTTT	CASSAQERGTEAFF	many	-	TRBV9	TRBJ1-1